A selection of T cell receptor beta chains follows, all from one sample in a study of a mutant IDH1 vaccine in newly diagnosed glioma. The repertoire was sequenced with immunoSEQ multiplex PCR; TCRdb's copy has only in-frame clones and lacks some. The sample lists about 54,000 clones, roughly four fifths seen once, with roughly 3.5% in the top ten. No antigen has been identified for these receptors. The sample was PBMCs, taken from a glioma patient whose treatment included an IDH1 peptide vaccine. The source is a man in his thirties or forties with glioma. Each CDR3 is given with its conserved first and last residue. Fields, in order: clone size, D gene, J gene, V gene, CDR3 protein, CDR3 DNA. The D gene is left open where the match is weak. Not all rows give a size; the values are once, few, many and, for expanded clones, a class.

size: -
D: -
J: TRBJ1-2
V: TRBV19
CDR3: CASSESKQGNYGYTF
DNA: TGTGCCAGTAGTGAGTCGAAACAGGGAAACTATGGCTACACCTTC

size: -
D: -
J: TRBJ1-1
V: TRBV5-1
CDR3: CASSRSGGRDTEAFF
DNA: TGCGCCAGCAGCCGCTCAGGTGGGCGGGACACTGAAGCTTTCTTT

size: few
D: -
J: TRBJ1-5
V: TRBV2
CDR3: CASSEIGVFLGQPQHF
DNA: TGTGCCAGCAGTGAAATCGGAGTGTTTTTAGGTCAGCCCCAGCATTTT

size: -
D: -
J: TRBJ1-5
V: TRBV2
CDR3: CASSPDGNQPQHF
DNA: TGTGCCAGCAGTCCAGACGGAAATCAGCCCCAGCATTTT

size: -
D: -
J: TRBJ1-5
V: TRBV7-8
CDR3: CASSFRLSNQPQHF
DNA: TGTGCCAGCAGCTTCCGGCTAAGCAATCAGCCCCAGCATTTT

size: -
D: TRBD1
J: TRBJ1-2
V: TRBV18
CDR3: CASSKTGEFSYGYTF
DNA: TGTGCCAGCTCAAAGACAGGGGAGTTCAGCTATGGCTACACCTTC

size: -
D: -
J: TRBJ2-1
V: TRBV7-2
CDR3: CASSLTTGSYNEQFF
DNA: TGTGCCAGCAGCTTGACGACTGGCTCCTACAATGAGCAGTTCTTC

size: once
D: -
J: TRBJ1-3
V: TRBV5-1
CDR3: CASSLVPQGLSGNTIYF
DNA: TGCGCCAGCAGCTTGGTGCCCCAGGGCCTCTCCGGAAACACCATATATTTT

size: -
D: -
J: TRBJ1-1
V: TRBV6-6
CDR3: CASSYRQPNTEAFF
DNA: TGTGCCAGCAGTTACCGCCAGCCGAACACTGAAGCTTTCTTT

size: -
D: -
J: TRBJ2-3
V: TRBV5-6
CDR3: CASSSFVGSGFTDTQYF
DNA: TGTGCCAGCAGCAGTTTCGTAGGGTCTGGATTCACAGATACGCAGTATTTT

size: -
D: -
J: TRBJ2-1
V: TRBV5-4
CDR3: CASSLSGSYNEQFF
DNA: TGTGCCAGCAGCTTGTCAGGGTCCTACAATGAGCAGTTCTTC

size: -
D: -
J: TRBJ2-7
V: TRBV7-8
CDR3: CASKTGGLSYGEQYF
DNA: TGTGCCAGCAAAACCGGAGGACTGTCTTACGGTGAGCAGTACTTC

size: -
D: -
J: TRBJ1-1
V: TRBV6-5
CDR3: CASSETVNTEAFF
DNA: TGTGCCAGCAGTGAGACGGTGAACACTGAAGCTTTCTTT

size: -
D: TRBD2
J: TRBJ2-7
V: TRBV19
CDR3: CASTRTSGFPYEQYF
DNA: TGTGCCAGTACCCGGACTAGCGGGTTCCCCTACGAGCAGTACTTC

size: -
D: TRBD1
J: TRBJ1-1
V: TRBV18
CDR3: CASSLKGTDTEAFF
DNA: TGTGCCAGCTCCCTAAAGGGGACAGACACTGAAGCTTTCTTT

size: -
D: TRBD1
J: TRBJ2-7
V: TRBV27
CDR3: CASGQGLSYEQYF
DNA: TGTGCCAGTGGACAGGGGCTCTCCTACGAGCAGTACTTC

size: -
D: -
J: TRBJ2-1
V: TRBV2
CDR3: CASTSSSYNEQFF
DNA: TGTGCCAGCACCAGTAGCTCCTACAATGAGCAGTTCTTC

size: -
D: -
J: TRBJ2-1
V: TRBV5-8
CDR3: CASSNGPNNEQFF
DNA: TGTGCCAGCAGTAACGGACCTAACAATGAGCAGTTCTTC

size: once
D: -
J: TRBJ2-3
V: TRBV9
CDR3: CASSVRQGSSTDTQYF
DNA: TGTGCCAGCAGCGTTAGACAAGGCTCTAGCACAGATACGCAGTATTTT

size: -
D: -
J: TRBJ1-5
V: TRBV14
CDR3: CASSRTRLSNQPQHF
DNA: TGTGCCAGCAGCCGGACCCGCTTAAGCAATCAGCCCCAGCATTTT

size: -
D: -
J: TRBJ1-4
V: TRBV19
CDR3: CASSIGYGATNEKLFF
DNA: TGTGCCAGTAGTATCGGGTACGGAGCAACTAATGAAAAACTGTTTTTT

size: -
D: TRBD1
J: TRBJ2-5
V: TRBV18
CDR3: CASSPRQGETQYF
DNA: TGTGCCAGCTCACCCCGACAGGGGGAGACCCAGTACTTC

size: -
D: TRBD2
J: TRBJ2-5
V: TRBV11-2
CDR3: CASTGGGGLETQYF
DNA: TGTGCCAGCACCGGGGGCGGGGGGTTGGAGACCCAGTACTTC

size: -
D: -
J: TRBJ2-2
V: TRBV10-1
CDR3: CASSFMNTGELFF
DNA: TGCGCCAGCAGTTTTATGAACACCGGGGAGCTGTTTTTT

size: -
D: -
J: TRBJ2-7
V: TRBV4-1
CDR3: CASSQELGQGGTAAYEQYF
DNA: TGCGCCAGCAGCCAAGAGTTAGGGCAGGGCGGGACTGCCGCCTACGAGCAGTACTTC

size: -
D: TRBD1
J: TRBJ2-7
V: TRBV28
CDR3: CASRSGTATYEQYF
DNA: TGTGCCAGCAGATCCGGGACAGCGACCTACGAGCAGTACTTC